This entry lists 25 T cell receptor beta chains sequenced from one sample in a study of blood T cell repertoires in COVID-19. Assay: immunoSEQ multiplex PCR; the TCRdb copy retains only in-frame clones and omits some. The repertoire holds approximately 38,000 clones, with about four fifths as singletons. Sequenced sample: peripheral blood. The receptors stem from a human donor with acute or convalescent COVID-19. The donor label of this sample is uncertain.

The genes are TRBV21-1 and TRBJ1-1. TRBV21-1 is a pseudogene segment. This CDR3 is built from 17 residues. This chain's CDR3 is CASSKAARGEGTTEAFF. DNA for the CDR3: TGTGCCAGCAGCAAAGCGGCCCGGGGGGAGGGAACCACTGAAGCTTTCTTT.

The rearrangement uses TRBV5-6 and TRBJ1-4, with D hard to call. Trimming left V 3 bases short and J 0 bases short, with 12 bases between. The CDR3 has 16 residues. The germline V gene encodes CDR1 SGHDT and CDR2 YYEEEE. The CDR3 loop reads CASSSARTATNEKLFF. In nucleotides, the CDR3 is TGTGCCAGCAGCTCCGCGCGGACTGCAACTAATGAAAAACTGTTTTTT.

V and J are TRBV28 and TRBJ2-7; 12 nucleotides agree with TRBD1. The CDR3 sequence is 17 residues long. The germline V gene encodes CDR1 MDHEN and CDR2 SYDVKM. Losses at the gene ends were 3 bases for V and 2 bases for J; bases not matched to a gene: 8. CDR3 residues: CASSFTAGTGGTYEQYF. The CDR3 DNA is TGTGCCAGCAGTTTCACGGCCGGGACAGGGGGCACCTACGAGCAGTACTTC.

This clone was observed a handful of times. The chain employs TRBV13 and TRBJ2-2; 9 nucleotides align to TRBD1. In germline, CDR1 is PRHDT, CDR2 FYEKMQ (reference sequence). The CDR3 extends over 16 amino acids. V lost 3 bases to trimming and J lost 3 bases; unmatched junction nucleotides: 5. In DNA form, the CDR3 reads TGTGCCAGCAGCTTGCGCAGGACAGGGGACACCGGGGAGCTGTTTTTT. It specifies CASSLRRTGDTGELFF.

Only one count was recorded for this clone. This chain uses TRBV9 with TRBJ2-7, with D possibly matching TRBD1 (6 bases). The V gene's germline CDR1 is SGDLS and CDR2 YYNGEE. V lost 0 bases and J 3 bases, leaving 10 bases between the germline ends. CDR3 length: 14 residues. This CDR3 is CASSVDPGDYEQYF. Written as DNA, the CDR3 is TGTGCCAGCAGCGTAGACCCAGGGGACTACGAGCAGTACTTC.

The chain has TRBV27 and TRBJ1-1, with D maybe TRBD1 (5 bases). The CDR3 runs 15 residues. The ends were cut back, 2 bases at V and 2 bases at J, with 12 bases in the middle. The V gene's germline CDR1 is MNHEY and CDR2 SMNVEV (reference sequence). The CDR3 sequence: CASSLPGQGNTEAFF. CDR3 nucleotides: TGTGCCAGCAGTTTACCCGGCCAGGGAAACACTGAAGCTTTCTTT.

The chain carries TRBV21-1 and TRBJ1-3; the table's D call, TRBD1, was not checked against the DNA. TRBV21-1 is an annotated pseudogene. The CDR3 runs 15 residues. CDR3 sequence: CASSKIGRAGNTIYF. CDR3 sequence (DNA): TGTGCCAGCAGCAAAATCGGCAGGGCAGGAAACACCATATATTTT.

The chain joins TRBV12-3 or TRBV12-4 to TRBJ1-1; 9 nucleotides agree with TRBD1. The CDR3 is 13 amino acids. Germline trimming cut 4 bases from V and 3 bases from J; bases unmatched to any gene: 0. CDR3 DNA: TGTGCCAGCAGTTGGGACAGGGACACTGAAGCTTTCTTT. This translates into CASSWDRDTEAFF.

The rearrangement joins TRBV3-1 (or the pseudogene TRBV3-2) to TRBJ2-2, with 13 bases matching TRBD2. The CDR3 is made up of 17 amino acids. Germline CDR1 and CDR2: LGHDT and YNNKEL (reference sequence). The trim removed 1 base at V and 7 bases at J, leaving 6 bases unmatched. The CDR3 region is CASSQVLAGGLSGELFF. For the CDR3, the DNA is TGTGCCAGCAGCCAAGTACTAGCGGGGGGGCTGAGCGGGGAGCTGTTTTTT.

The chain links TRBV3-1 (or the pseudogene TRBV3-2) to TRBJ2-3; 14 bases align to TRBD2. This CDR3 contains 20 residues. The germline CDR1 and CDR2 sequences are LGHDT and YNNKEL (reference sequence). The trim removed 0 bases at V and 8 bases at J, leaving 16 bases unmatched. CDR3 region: CASSQDARLAGGGNWGTQYF. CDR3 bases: TGTGCCAGCAGCCAAGATGCCAGACTAGCGGGAGGGGGAAATTGGGGTACGCAGTATTTT.

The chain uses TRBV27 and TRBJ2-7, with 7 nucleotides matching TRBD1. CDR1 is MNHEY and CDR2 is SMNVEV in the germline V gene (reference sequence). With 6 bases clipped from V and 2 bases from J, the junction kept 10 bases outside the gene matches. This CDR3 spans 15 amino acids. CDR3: CASRSDRDRTYEQYF. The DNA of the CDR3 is TGTGCCAGCAGGTCTGACCGGGACAGAACCTACGAGCAGTACTTC.

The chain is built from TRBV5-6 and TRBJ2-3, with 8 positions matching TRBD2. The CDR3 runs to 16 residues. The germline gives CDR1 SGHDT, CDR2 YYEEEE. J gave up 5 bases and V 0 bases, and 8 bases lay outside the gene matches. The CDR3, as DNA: TGTGCCAGCAGCTTGGAGCGAGCGGGGGTAATAGATACGCAGTATTTT. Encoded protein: CASSLERAGVIDTQYF.

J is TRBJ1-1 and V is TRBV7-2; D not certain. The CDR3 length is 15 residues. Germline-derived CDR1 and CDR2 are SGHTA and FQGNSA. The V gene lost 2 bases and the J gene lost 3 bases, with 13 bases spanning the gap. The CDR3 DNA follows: TGTGCCAGCAGCTTACCCCAGGTTTTGCACACTGAAGCTTTCTTT. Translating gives CASSLPQVLHTEAFF.

This CDR3 reads CASREVDTEAFF. The CDR3 nucleotides read TGTGCCAGCAGAGAGGTTGACACTGAAGCTTTCTTT. The chain is built from TRBV28 and TRBJ1-1; D not certain. This CDR3 is built from 12 residues. V was trimmed by 6 bases and J by 3 bases, leaving 8 bases between them. The germline V gene encodes CDR1 MDHEN and CDR2 SYDVKM.

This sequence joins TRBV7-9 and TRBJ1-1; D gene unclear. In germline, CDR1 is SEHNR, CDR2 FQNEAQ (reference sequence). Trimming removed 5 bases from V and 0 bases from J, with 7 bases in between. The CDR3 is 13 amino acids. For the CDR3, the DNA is TGTGCCAGCAGCCGGGAACTGAACACTGAAGCTTTCTTT. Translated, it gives CASSRELNTEAFF.

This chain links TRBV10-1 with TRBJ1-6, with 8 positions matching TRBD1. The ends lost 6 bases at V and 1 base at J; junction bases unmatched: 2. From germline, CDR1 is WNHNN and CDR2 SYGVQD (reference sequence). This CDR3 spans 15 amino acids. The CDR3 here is CASRGQGSYNSPLHF. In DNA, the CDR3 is TGCGCCAGCAGAGGACAGGGATCCTATAATTCACCCCTCCACTTT.

The CDR3 sequence: CAWSGQGAEKLFF. The CDR3 bases are TGTGCCTGGAGTGGTCAGGGCGCTGAAAAACTGTTTTTT. V usage is TRBV30 and J usage is TRBJ1-4; D possibly corresponds to TRBD1 (5 bases). V lost 1 base to trimming and J lost 7 bases, with 10 bases between them. The germline CDR1 and CDR2 sequences are GTSNPN and SVGIG (reference sequence). The CDR3 is made up of 13 amino acids. The whole variable domain, filled in from reference TRBV30 and TRBJ1-4, reads SQTIHQWPATLVQPVGSPLSLECTVEGTSNPNLYWYRQAAGRGLQLLFYSVGIGQISSEVPQNLSASRPQDRQFILSSKKLLLSDSGFYLCAWSGQGAEKLFFGSGTQLSVL.

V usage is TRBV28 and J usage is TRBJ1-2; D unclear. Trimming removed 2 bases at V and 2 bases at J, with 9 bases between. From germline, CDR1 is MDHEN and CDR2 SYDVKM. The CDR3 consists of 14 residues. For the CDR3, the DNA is TGTGCCAGCAGTTTAGGTCAGGTCAACTATGGCTACACCTTC. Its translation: CASSLGQVNYGYTF.

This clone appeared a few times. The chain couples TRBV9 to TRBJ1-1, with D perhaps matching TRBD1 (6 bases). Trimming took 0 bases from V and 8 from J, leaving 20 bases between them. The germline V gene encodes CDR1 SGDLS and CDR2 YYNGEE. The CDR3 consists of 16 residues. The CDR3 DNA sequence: TGTGCCAGCAGCGTAGCTGACCGGCAACGGACAGAAGAAGCTTTCTTT. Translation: CASSVADRQRTEEAFF.

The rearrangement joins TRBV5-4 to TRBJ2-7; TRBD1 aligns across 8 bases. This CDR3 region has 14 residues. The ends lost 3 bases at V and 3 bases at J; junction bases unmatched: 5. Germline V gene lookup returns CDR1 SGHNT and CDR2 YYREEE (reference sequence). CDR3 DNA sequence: TGTGCCAGCAGCTCGGGACAGGCCTTCTACGAGCAGTACTTC. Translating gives CASSSGQAFYEQYF.

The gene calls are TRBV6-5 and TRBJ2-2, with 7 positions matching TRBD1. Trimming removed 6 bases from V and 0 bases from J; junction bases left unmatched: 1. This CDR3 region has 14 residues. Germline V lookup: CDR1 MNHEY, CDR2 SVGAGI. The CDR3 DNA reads TGTGCCAGCAGGGGACAGCCGAACACCGGGGAGCTGTTTTTT. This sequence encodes CASRGQPNTGELFF.

The CDR3 reads CASSGRGRDEQYF. CDR3 in DNA: TGTGCCAGCAGTGGCAGGGGGCGCGACGAGCAGTACTTC. V and J are TRBV5-8 and TRBJ2-7; TRBD1 aligns across 8 bases. V dropped 5 bases and J dropped 5; count of bases not matched to a gene: 6. This CDR3 is 13 amino acids long. The germline V gene has CDR1 SGHTS and CDR2 YDEGEE.

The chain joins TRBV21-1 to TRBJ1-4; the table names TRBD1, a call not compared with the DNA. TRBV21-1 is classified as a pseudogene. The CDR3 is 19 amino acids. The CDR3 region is CASSIETGAGPATNEKLFF. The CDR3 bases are TGTGCCAGCAGCATAGAGACAGGGGCGGGTCCGGCAACTAATGAAAAACTGTTTTTT.

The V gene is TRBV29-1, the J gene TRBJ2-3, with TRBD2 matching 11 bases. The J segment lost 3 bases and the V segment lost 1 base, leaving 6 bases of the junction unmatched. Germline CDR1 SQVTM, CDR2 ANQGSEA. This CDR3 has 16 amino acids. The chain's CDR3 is CSVEALAGGGTDTQYF. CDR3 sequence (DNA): TGCAGCGTTGAAGCATTAGCGGGGGGGGGAACAGATACGCAGTATTTT.

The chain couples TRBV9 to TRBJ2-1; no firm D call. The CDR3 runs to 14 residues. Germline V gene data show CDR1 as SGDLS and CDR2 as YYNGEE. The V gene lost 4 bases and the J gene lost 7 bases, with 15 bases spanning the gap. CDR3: CASSLRDFSNEQFF. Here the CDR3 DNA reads TGTGCCAGCAGCCTACGAGACTTTTCGAATGAGCAGTTCTTC.